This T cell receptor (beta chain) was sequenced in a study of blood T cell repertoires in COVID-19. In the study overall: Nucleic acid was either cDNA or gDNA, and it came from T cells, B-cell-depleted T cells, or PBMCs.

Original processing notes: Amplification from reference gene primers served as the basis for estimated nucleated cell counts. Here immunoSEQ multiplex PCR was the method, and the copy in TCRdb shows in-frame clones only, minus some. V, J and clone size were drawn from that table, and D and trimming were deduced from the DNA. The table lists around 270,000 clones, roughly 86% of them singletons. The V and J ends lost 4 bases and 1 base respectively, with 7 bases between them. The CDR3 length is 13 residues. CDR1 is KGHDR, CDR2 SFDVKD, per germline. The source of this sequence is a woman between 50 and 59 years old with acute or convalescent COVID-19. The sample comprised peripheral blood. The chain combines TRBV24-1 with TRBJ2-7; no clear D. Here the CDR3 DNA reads TGTGCCACCAGTGAGGGCTCGTCCTACGAGCAGTACTTC. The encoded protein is CATSEGSSYEQYF.